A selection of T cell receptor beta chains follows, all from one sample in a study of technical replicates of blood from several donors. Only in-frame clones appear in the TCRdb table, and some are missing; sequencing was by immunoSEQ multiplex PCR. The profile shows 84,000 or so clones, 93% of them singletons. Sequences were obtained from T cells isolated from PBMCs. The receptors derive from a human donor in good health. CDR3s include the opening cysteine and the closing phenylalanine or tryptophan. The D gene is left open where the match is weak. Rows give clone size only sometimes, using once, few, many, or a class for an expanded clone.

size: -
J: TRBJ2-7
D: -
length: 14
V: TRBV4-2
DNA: TGTGCCAGCAGCCAAGAAGAATACAGGTACGAGCAGTACTTC
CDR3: CASSQEEYRYEQYF

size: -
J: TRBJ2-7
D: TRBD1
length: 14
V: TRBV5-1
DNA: TGCGCCAGCAGCTTGGAGGGGGCACGCTACGAGCAGTACTTC
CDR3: CASSLEGARYEQYF

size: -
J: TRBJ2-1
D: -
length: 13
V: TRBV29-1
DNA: TGCAGCGTTGATCGAGGCAGCCACAATGAGCAGTTCTTC
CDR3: CSVDRGSHNEQFF

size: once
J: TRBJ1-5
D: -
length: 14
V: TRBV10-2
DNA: TGCGCCAGCAGTGAGCCAGGATCCGGTCAGCCCCAGCATTTT
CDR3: CASSEPGSGQPQHF

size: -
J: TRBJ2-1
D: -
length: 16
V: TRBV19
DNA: TGTGCCAGTAGTTTTGGTTGGGGCGAATCAATGCGTGAGCAGTTCTTC
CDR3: CASSFGWGESMREQFF

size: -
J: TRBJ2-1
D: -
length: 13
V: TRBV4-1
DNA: TGCGCCAGCAGCCAAGAAATGGCCAATGAGCAGTTCTTC
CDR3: CASSQEMANEQFF

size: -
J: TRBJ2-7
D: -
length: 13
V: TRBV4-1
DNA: TGCGCCAGCAGCCTTAGGCTAGCGAACGAGCAGTACTTC
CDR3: CASSLRLANEQYF

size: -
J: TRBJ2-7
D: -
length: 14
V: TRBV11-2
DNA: TGTGCCAGCAGCTTAGTAACGGGGGCCTACGAGCAGTACTTC
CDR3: CASSLVTGAYEQYF

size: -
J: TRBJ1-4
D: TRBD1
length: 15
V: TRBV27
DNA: TGTGCCAGCAGTATCACCGGGACAGGGAATGAAAAACTGTTTTTT
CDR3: CASSITGTGNEKLFF

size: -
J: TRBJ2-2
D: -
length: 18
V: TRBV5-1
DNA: TGCGCCAGCAGCTTGGTGGCAGGGGGGTTCGCGAACACCGGGGAGCTGTTTTTT
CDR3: CASSLVAGGFANTGELFF

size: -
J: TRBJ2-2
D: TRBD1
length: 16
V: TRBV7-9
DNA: TGTGCCAGCAGCCCTCCGACAGGGGGATTCCCCGGGGAGCTGTTTTTT
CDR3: CASSPPTGGFPGELFF

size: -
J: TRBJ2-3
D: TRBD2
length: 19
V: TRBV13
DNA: TGTGCCAGCAGCGCCGGACTAGCGGGGGGGAAGACTAGCACAGATACGCAGTATTTT
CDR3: CASSAGLAGGKTSTDTQYF

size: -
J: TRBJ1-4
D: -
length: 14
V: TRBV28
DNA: TGTGCCAGCAGTTTAGTTTCACATAATGAAAAACTGTTTTTT
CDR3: CASSLVSHNEKLFF

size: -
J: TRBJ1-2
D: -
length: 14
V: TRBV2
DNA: TGTGCCAGCAGTGACGACAGCGAAGAGAGTGGCTACACCTTC
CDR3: CASSDDSEESGYTF

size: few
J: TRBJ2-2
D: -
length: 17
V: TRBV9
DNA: TGTGCCAGCAGCGTAGGTGAGGGTAGGGCGAACACCGGGGAGCTGTTTTTT
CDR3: CASSVGEGRANTGELFF

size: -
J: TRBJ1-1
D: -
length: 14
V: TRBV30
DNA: TGTGCCTGGAGAGGACAAGGATCGAACACTGAAGCTTTCTTT
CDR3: CAWRGQGSNTEAFF

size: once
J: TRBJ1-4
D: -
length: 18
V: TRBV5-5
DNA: TGTGCCAGCAGCTTCCACCCGGCAGGGGTATCGTTCGATGAAAAACTGTTTTTT
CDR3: CASSFHPAGVSFDEKLFF

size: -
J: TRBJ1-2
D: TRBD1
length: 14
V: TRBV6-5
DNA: TGTGCCAGCAGTTATGGTGACAGGGGGAGAGGCTACACCTTC
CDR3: CASSYGDRGRGYTF

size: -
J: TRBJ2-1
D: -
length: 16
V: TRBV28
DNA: TGTGCCAGCAGTCTTACGGTTGCAGGACAGTACAATGAGCAGTTCTTC
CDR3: CASSLTVAGQYNEQFF

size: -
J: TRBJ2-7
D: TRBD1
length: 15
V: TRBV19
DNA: TGTGCCAGTAGTATCGCCGGGACAGGGTGGAGAGAGCAGTACTTC
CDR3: CASSIAGTGWREQYF

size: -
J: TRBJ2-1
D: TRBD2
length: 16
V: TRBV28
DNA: TGTGCCAGCAGCTATGGGGCTAGCGGGATCTACAATGAGCAGTTCTTC
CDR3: CASSYGASGIYNEQFF

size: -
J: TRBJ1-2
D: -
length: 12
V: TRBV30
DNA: TGTGCCTGGAGTGTAAAACCGGATGGCTACACCTTC
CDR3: CAWSVKPDGYTF

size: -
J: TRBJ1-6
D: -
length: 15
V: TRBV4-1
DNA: TGCGCCAGCAGGCCGGAGGGAAGCTATAATTCACCCCTCCACTTT
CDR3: CASRPEGSYNSPLHF

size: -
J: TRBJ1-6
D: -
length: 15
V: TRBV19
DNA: TGTGCCAGTATGGGGCCAGGGTCTTTGGTTTCACCCCTCCACTTT
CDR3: CASMGPGSLVSPLHF

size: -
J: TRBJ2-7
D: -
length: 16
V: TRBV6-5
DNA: TGTGCCAGCAGTTACCGCGGTGGAGGAGGGTCCTACGAGCAGTACTTC
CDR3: CASSYRGGGGSYEQYF

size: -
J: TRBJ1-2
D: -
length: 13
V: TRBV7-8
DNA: TGTGCCAGCAGCTTATCAGGGACAAATGGCTACACCTTC
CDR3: CASSLSGTNGYTF

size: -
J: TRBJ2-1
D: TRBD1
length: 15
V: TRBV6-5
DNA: TGTGCCAGCAGTTCCCCGGGACAGGGAAGAAATGAGCAGTTCTTC
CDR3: CASSSPGQGRNEQFF

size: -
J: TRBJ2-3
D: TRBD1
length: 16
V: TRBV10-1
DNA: TGCGCCAGCAGCGGAACCGGGACAGGGTTCACAGATACGCAGTATTTT
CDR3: CASSGTGTGFTDTQYF

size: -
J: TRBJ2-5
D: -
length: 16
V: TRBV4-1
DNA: TGCGCCAGCAGCCAAGTGAGGAGGGACAGTCAAGAGACCCAGTACTTC
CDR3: CASSQVRRDSQETQYF

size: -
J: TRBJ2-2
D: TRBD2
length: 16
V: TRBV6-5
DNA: TGTGCCAGCAGTTACACTAGCGGGGGGAACACCGGGGAGCTGTTTTTT
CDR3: CASSYTSGGNTGELFF

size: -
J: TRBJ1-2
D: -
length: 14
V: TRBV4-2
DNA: TGTGCCAGCAGCCTAGTAGCTCCGGGAGATGGCTACACCTTC
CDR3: CASSLVAPGDGYTF